This TCR beta chain was sequenced for a study of control samples from healthy donors and cancer patients. Profiling relied on immunoSEQ multiplex PCR, and the TCRdb table lists in-frame clones only, not all of them. The table has around 82,000 clones, over 75% seen once. Sequenced sample: blood. This TCR came from a man aged 45 to 65 in good health.

CDR3 sequence: CAWRSWGRGRTGANVLTF. CDR3 sequence (DNA): TGTGCCTGGAGGAGTTGGGGCAGGGGACGAACAGGGGCCAACGTCCTGACTTTC. The chain combines TRBV30 with TRBJ2-6, with a possible D match to TRBD1 (6 bases). The CDR3 contains 18 residues. The germline gives CDR1 GTSNPN, CDR2 SVGIG (reference sequence). Deletions cut 3 bases from V and 4 bases from J, with 22 bases between.